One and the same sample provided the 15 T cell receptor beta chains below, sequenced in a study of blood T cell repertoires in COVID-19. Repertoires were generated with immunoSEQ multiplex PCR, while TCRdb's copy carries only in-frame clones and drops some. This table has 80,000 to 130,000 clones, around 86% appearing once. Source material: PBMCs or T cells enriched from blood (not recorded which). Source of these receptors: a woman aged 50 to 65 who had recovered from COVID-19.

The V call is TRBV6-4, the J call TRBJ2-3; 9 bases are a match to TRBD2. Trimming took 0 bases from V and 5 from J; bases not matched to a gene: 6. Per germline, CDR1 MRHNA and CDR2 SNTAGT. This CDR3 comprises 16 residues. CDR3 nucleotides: TGTGCCAGCAGTGACTCTGCGGGGGGGCCTGGAGATACGCAGTATTTT. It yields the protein CASSDSAGGPGDTQYF.

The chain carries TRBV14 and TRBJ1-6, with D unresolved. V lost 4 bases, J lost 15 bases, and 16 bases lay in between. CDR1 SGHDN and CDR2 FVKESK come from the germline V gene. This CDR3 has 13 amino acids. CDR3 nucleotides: TGTGCCAGCAGCCTTTCGACATTCGACAACCTCCACTTT. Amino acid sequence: CASSLSTFDNLHF.

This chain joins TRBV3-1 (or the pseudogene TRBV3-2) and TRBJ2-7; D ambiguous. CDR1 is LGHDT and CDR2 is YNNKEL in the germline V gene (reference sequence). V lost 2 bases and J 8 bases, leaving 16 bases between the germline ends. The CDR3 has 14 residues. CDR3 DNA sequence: TGTGCCAGCAGCCAAACCCAGCGAACCATCCAGCAGTACTTC. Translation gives CASSQTQRTIQQYF.

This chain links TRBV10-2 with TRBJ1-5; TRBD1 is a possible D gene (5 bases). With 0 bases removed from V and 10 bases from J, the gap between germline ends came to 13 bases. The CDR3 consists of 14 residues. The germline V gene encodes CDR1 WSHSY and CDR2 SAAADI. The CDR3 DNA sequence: TGCGCCAGCAGTGAGTCGACTCGGGGGGGACCCCAGCATTTT. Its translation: CASSESTRGGPQHF.

CDR3 residues: CASSSREDTGELFF. Written as DNA, the CDR3 is TGTGCCAGCAGTTCACGGGAGGACACCGGGGAGCTGTTTTTT. This chain joins TRBV28 and TRBJ2-2, with 7 bases aligning to TRBD2. After removal of 4 bases from V and 3 bases from J, the junction contained 2 bases not matched to a gene. The CDR3 length is 14 residues. The germline V gene has CDR1 MDHEN and CDR2 SYDVKM.

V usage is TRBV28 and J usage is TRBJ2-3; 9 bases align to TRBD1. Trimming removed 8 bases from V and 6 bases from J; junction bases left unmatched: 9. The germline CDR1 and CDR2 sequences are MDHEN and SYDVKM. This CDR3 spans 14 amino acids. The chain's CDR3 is CASSIQGAGDTQYF. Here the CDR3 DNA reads TGTGCCAGCTCCATACAGGGGGCTGGGGATACGCAGTATTTT.

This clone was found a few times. The CDR3 loop reads CASTNQGNTEAFF. The CDR3 nucleotides read TGTGCCAGCACTAATCAGGGGAACACTGAAGCTTTCTTT. The chain carries TRBV6-5 and TRBJ1-1, with D possibly being TRBD1 (5 bases). CDR3 length: 13 residues. Germline V gene sequence: CDR1 MNHEY, CDR2 SVGAGI. V lost 7 bases and J lost 1, with 10 bases in between.

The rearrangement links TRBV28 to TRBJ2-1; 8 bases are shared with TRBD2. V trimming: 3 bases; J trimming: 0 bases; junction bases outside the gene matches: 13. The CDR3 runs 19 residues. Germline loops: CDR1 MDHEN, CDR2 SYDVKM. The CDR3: CASSFGPGLGSSSYNEQFF. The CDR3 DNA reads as TGTGCCAGCAGTTTTGGGCCGGGACTAGGAAGTTCCTCCTACAATGAGCAGTTCTTC.

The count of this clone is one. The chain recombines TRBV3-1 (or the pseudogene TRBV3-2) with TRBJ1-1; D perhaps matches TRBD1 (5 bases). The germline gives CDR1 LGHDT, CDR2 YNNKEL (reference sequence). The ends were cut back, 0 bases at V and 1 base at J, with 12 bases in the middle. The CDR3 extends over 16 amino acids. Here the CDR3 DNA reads TGTGCCAGCAGCCAAGATATGGGACTGCAGAACACTGAAGCTTTCTTT. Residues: CASSQDMGLQNTEAFF.

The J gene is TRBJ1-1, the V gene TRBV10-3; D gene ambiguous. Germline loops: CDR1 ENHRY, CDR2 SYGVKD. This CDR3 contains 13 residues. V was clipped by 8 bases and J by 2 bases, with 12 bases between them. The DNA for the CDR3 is TGTGCCATCCGGAATTCAGGTAACACTGAAGCTTTCTTT. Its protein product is CAIRNSGNTEAFF.

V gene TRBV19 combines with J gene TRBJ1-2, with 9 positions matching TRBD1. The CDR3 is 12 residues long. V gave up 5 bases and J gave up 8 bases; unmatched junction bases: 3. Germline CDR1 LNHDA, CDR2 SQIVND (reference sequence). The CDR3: CASSRQGEGYTF. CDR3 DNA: TGTGCCAGTAGTCGACAGGGGGAAGGCTACACCTTC.

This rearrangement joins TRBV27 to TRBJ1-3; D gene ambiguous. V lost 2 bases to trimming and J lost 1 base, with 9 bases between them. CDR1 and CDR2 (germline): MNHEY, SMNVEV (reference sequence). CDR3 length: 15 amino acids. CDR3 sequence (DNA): TGTGCCAGCAGTTTAGCGGGAGGGTCTGGAAACACCATATATTTT. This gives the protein CASSLAGGSGNTIYF.

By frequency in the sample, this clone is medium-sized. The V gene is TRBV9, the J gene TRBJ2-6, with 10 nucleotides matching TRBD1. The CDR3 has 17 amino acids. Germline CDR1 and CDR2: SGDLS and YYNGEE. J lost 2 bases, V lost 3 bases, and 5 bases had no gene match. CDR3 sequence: CASSAGTGEPGANVLTF. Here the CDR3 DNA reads TGTGCCAGCAGCGCCGGGACAGGGGAGCCTGGGGCCAACGTCCTGACTTTC.

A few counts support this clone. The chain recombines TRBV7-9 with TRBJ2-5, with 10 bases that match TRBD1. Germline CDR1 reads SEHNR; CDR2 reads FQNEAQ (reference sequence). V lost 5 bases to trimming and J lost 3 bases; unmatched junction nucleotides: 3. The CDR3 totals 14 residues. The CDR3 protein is CASSRDRGKETQYF. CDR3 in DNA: TGTGCCAGCAGCCGGGACAGGGGTAAAGAGACCCAGTACTTC.

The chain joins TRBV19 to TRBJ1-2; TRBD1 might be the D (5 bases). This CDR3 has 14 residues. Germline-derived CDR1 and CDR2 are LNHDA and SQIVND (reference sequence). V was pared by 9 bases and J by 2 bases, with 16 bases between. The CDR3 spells CASLRGGENYGYTF. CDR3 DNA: TGTGCCAGCCTACGTGGAGGGGAGAACTATGGCTACACCTTC.